These 24 T cell receptor beta chains came from one sample sequenced in a study of T cells after posttransplantation cyclophosphamide. Profiled with immunoSEQ multiplex PCR; TCRdb holds only in-frame clones, not every one. The sample was found to contain 40,000 to 55,000 clones, and every one recurs. Sequenced input: PBMCs. The receptors shown here come from a man aged 35 to 55 in good health, CMV-negative, and a related stem cell transplant donor.

This clone occurred many times. The genes are TRBV27 and TRBJ2-7; tentative D call: TRBD2 (5 bases). The V gene's germline CDR1 is MNHEY and CDR2 SMNVEV (reference sequence). The CDR3 totals 14 residues. Trimming stripped 6 bases from V and 0 bases from J, with 12 bases between. In DNA, the CDR3 is TGTGCCAGCAGCTTCGGGAACAGCTCCTACGAGCAGTACTTC. This gives the protein CASSFGNSSYEQYF.

This clone was found many times. The chain links TRBV14 to TRBJ1-1; 7 bases match TRBD1. This CDR3 comprises 16 residues. Germline V lookup: CDR1 SGHDN, CDR2 FVKESK. After removal of 0 bases from V and 5 bases from J, the junction contained 9 bases not matched to a gene. The CDR3 bases are TGTGCCAGCAGCCAAGAATATGGCGCAGGGGGAACTGAAGCTTTCTTT. Translated: CASSQEYGAGGTEAFF.

This clone was recorded many times. The J gene is TRBJ1-3, the V gene TRBV4-1; D call uncertain. The CDR3 extends over 17 amino acids. Germline V CDR1 and CDR2: MGHRA, YSYEKL. V was cut by 1 base and J by 1 base, with 14 bases left in between. CDR3: CASSQGQRVSSGNTIYF. The CDR3, as DNA: TGCGCCAGCAGCCAAGGACAAAGAGTCAGTTCTGGAAACACCATATATTTT.

In this sample, this clone turned up many times. The chain recombines TRBV4-3 with TRBJ2-1; TRBD1 matches at 7 bases. CDR3 length: 15 amino acids. Germline lookup yields CDR1 LGHNA and CDR2 YSLEER. Trimming took 6 bases from V and 2 from J; bases not matched to a gene: 7. The CDR3 region has the DNA TGCGCCAGCAGGATCTCGACAGGGCCCTACAATGAGCAGTTCTTC. Residues: CASRISTGPYNEQFF.

This clone appeared many times. The chain recombines TRBV6-6 with TRBJ1-5; possible D gene TRBD1, 6 bases. Germline V gene sequence: CDR1 MNHNY, CDR2 SVGAGI (reference sequence). The CDR3 spans 13 residues. V lost 2 bases to trimming and J lost 7 bases, with 9 bases between them. CDR3 bases: TGTGCCAGCAGTTACCAAGACAGGCAGCCCCAGCATTTT. Its translation: CASSYQDRQPQHF.

At least ten counts were recorded for this clone. The chain links TRBV19 to TRBJ1-5; TRBD1 matches 7 bases. The V gene end was trimmed by 5 bases and the J gene end by 7 bases; junction bases not matched to a gene: 11. Germline-derived CDR1 and CDR2 are LNHDA and SQIVND (reference sequence). The length of the CDR3 is 15 residues. Written as DNA, the CDR3 is TGTGCCAGTAGTGGGTCGGCAGGGGGATTCCAGCCCCAGCATTTT. The encoded protein is CASSGSAGGFQPQHF.

This clone was counted many times. The chain employs TRBV9 and TRBJ2-5, with 7 bases aligning to TRBD2. Germline assignment: CDR1 SGDLS and CDR2 YYNGEE. Unmatched junction bases numbered 10, after V lost 0 bases and J lost 5 bases. The CDR3 extends over 16 amino acids. CDR3 residues: CASSVDGGSRSETQYF. CDR3 DNA sequence: TGTGCCAGCAGCGTAGACGGCGGGAGTAGATCTGAGACCCAGTACTTC.

This clone was counted at least ten times. The chain employs TRBV11-1 and TRBJ1-2; the match to TRBD1 covers 12 bases. The germline gives CDR1 SGHAT, CDR2 FQDESV (reference sequence). The V and J ends lost 5 bases and 8 bases, in that order; junction bases with no gene match: 12. This CDR3 spans 16 amino acids. CDR3 nucleotide sequence: TGTGCCAGCAGCCCACACTGGGACAGGGGGCAGGACGGCTACACCTTC. Protein: CASSPHWDRGQDGYTF.

There are many counts of this clone. The chain links TRBV27 to TRBJ2-3, with TRBD2 matching over 12 bases. This CDR3 is built from 19 residues. Looked up from germline, CDR1 is MNHEY and CDR2 is SMNVEV (reference sequence). Trimming took 1 base from V and 0 from J; bases not matched to a gene: 8. The CDR3 sequence is CASSLWGGTSGHSTDTQYF. CDR3 DNA sequence: TGTGCCAGCAGTTTATGGGGAGGGACTAGCGGGCATAGCACAGATACGCAGTATTTT.

This clone has a count of ten or more. The chain's CDR3 is CAISESGGTEQYF. In DNA, the CDR3 is TGTGCCATCAGTGAGTCCGGGGGAACCGAGCAGTATTTT. V and J are TRBV10-3 and TRBJ2-3; D is possibly TRBD2 (6 bases). The germline CDR1 and CDR2 sequences are ENHRY and SYGVKD. Deletions cut 0 bases from V and 11 bases from J, with 12 bases between. This CDR3 is built from 13 residues.

The sample holds many counts of this clone. The genes are TRBV6-6 and TRBJ2-7; unclear D gene. CDR3 size: 13 residues. The germline CDR1 and CDR2 sequences are MNHNY and SVGAGI (reference sequence). Trimming removed 7 bases from V and 5 bases from J, with 15 bases in between. CDR3 in amino acids: CASTSGLGDEQYF. The CDR3 DNA reads TGTGCCAGCACCTCAGGCCTGGGCGACGAGCAGTACTTC.

This clone was counted many times. This chain joins TRBV9 and TRBJ1-2; 11 nucleotides align to TRBD1. The junction had 5 bases not matched to a gene; V was cut back by 2 bases and J by 8 bases. The CDR3 is made up of 14 amino acids. The germline V gene encodes CDR1 SGDLS and CDR2 YYNGEE. The CDR3 region has the DNA TGTGCCAGCAGCGTCCGGGACAGGGGGATCGGCTACACCTTC. Amino acids: CASSVRDRGIGYTF.

This clone appeared many times. The chain recombines TRBV30 with TRBJ1-5; 7 bases fit TRBD1. This CDR3 has 14 residues. The germline CDR1 and CDR2 sequences are GTSNPN and SVGIG (reference sequence). Trimming at V came to 1 base and at J to 4 bases, leaving 4 bases not matched to a gene. This CDR3 is CAWSGNRGNQPQHF. The CDR3 DNA reads TGTGCCTGGAGTGGCAACAGGGGAAATCAGCCCCAGCATTTT.

This clone was seen ten or more times. The rearrangement joins TRBV30 to TRBJ2-7, with a possible D match to TRBD2 (6 bases). Germline CDR1 GTSNPN, CDR2 SVGIG (reference sequence). The length of the CDR3 is 13 residues. V lost 4 bases, J lost 1 base, and 11 bases lay in between. The CDR3 loop is CAWTASDSYEQYF. The DNA for the CDR3 is TGTGCCTGGACGGCTAGCGATTCCTACGAGCAGTACTTC.

The table lists this clone with many counts. The V gene is TRBV7-3, the J gene TRBJ2-3; 13 bases line up with TRBD2. Germline V gene data show CDR1 as SGHTA and CDR2 as FQGTGA. Trimming cost V 5 bases and J 0 bases; bases outside gene matches: 5. This CDR3 is built from 17 residues. The CDR3 nucleotides are TGTGCCAGCAGCCAGGGACTAGCGGGAACTAGCACAGATACGCAGTATTTT. Translation gives CASSQGLAGTSTDTQYF.

This clone came up many times. The chain uses TRBV2 and TRBJ1-2; 10 nucleotides match TRBD1. Germline CDR1 and CDR2: SNHLY and FYNNEI. The length of the CDR3 is 14 residues. The junction had 14 bases not matched to a gene; V was cut back by 11 bases and J by 8 bases. CDR3 sequence (DNA): TGTGCCGGGCGGGGTCCGGGACAGGGGTACGGCTACACCTTC. This gives the protein CAGRGPGQGYGYTF.

This clone has at least ten counts. The rearrangement links TRBV4-1 to TRBJ2-1; 9 positions match TRBD2. This CDR3 is 19 amino acids long. Looked up from germline, CDR1 is MGHRA and CDR2 is YSYEKL. Germline trimming cut 7 bases from V and 5 bases from J; bases unmatched to any gene: 21. The CDR3 sequence is CASKKWVSSLAGQDNEQFF. The CDR3 coding sequence is TGCGCCAGCAAAAAGTGGGTGTCCTCTCTAGCGGGGCAGGACAATGAGCAGTTCTTC.

This clone came up many times. This chain uses TRBV4-2 with TRBJ2-6, with 7 positions matching TRBD1. Per germline, CDR1 LGHNA and CDR2 YNFKEQ. This CDR3 is 17 amino acids long. Germline trimming cut 2 bases from V and 1 base from J; bases unmatched to any gene: 5. CDR3 region: CASSQPGQISGANVLTF. Written as DNA, the CDR3 is TGTGCCAGCAGCCAACCGGGACAGATTTCTGGGGCCAACGTCCTGACTTTC.

This clone was detected ten times or more. The CDR3 sequence: CATSGGDYEQFF. Here the CDR3 DNA reads TGTGCCACGTCTGGCGGGGACTATGAGCAGTTCTTC. The V gene is TRBV6-5, the J gene TRBJ2-1; TRBD2 might be the D (6 bases). Trimming left V 10 bases short and J 8 bases short, with 15 bases between. Germline values: CDR1 MNHEY, CDR2 SVGAGI. This CDR3 contains 12 residues.

This clone was recorded at least ten times. The chain joins TRBV28 to TRBJ2-7; 8 bases map to TRBD1. V shed 2 bases and J 6 bases; nucleotides not matched to a gene: 6. CDR1 and CDR2 (germline): MDHEN, SYDVKM. CDR3 length equals 14 residues. The CDR3 DNA reads TGTGCCAGCAGTTTAACCAGGGGGCGAGCCGAGCAGTACTTC. It yields the protein CASSLTRGRAEQYF.

This clone has a count of ten or more. DNA of the CDR3: TGTGCCAGCAGCTTGAGACCAGACGGGATAGATGAGCAGTTCTTC. Protein: CASSLRPDGIDEQFF. The chain links TRBV7-9 to TRBJ2-1; tentatively, D is TRBD2 (5 bases). The V end lost 3 bases, the J end lost 8 bases, and 17 bases lay between the germline ends. Germline V CDR1 and CDR2: SEHNR, FQNEAQ (reference sequence). The CDR3 length is 15 residues.

This clone was found many times. The rearrangement links TRBV4-3 to TRBJ2-2, with 10 bases lining up with TRBD2. The CDR3 loop spans 16 amino acids. With 3 bases clipped from V and 2 bases from J, the junction kept 3 bases outside the gene matches. Germline CDR1 and CDR2: LGHNA and YSLEER. The CDR3 here is CASSHGLAENTGELFF. The CDR3 nucleotides read TGCGCCAGCAGCCACGGACTAGCGGAAAACACCGGGGAGCTGTTTTTT.

The table lists this clone with many counts. In nucleotides, the CDR3 is TGCGCCAGCAGCCTGGGGGGACTAGCTGATGTCAATGAGCAGTTCTTC. Protein sequence: CASSLGGLADVNEQFF. This chain connects TRBV5-1 to TRBJ2-1, with TRBD2 matching over 9 bases. V was pared by 4 bases and J by 6 bases, with 11 bases of the junction left unmatched. From germline, CDR1 is SGHRS and CDR2 YFSETQ. The CDR3 runs to 16 residues.

This clone appeared many times. The chain couples TRBV19 to TRBJ2-1; maybe TRBD2 (6 bases). The CDR3 consists of 18 residues. The V end lost 5 bases, the J end lost 6 bases, and 26 bases lay between the germline ends. The germline gives CDR1 LNHDA, CDR2 SQIVND (reference sequence). The CDR3 DNA reads as TGTGCCAGTAGTTTCAGTTATACGACAAGGCCTAGCGTCAATGAGCAGTTCTTC. Encoded protein: CASSFSYTTRPSVNEQFF.